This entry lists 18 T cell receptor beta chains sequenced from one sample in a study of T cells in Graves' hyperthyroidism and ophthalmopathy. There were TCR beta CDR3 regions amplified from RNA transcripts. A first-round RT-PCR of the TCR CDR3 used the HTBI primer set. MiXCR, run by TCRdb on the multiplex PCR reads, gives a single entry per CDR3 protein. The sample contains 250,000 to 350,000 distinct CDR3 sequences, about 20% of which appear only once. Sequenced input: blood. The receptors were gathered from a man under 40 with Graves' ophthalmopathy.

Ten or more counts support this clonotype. Here the CDR3 reads CASRQSTGVGYEQYF. The CDR3 DNA is TGTGCCAGCAGACAAAGTACAGGGGTGGGCTACGAGCAGTACTTC. The V gene is TRBV28, the J gene TRBJ2-7; 7 positions match TRBD1. Germline V CDR1 and CDR2: MDHEN, SYDVKM. V lost 6 bases to trimming and J lost 3 bases; unmatched junction nucleotides: 11. The CDR3 has 15 residues. Variable domain in full (rest from reference TRBV28 and TRBJ2-7): DVKVTQSSRYLVKRTGEKVFLECVQDMDHENMFWYRQDPGLGLRLIYFSYDVKMKEKGDIPEGYSVSREKKERFSLILESASTNQTSMYLCASRQSTGVGYEQYFGPGTRLTVT.

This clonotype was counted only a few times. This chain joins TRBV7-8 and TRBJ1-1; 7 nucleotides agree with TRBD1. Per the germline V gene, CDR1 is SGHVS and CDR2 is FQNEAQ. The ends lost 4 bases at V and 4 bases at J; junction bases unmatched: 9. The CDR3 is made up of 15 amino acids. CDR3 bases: TGTGCCAGCAGCTCAGAACGGGCAGGGGGCACTGAAGCTTTCTTT. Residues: CASSSERAGGTEAFF.

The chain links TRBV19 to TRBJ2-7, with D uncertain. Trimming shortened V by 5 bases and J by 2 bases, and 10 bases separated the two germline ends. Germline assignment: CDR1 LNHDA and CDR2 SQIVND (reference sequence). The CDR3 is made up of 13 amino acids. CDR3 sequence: CASSFTHAYEQYF. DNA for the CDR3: TGTGCCAGTAGTTTTACTCATGCCTACGAGCAGTACTTC.

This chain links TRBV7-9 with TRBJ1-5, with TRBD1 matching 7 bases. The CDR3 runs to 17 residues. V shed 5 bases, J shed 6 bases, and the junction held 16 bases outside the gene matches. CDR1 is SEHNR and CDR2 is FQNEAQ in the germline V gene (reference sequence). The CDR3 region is CASSHSGQAPLGQPQHF. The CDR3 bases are TGTGCCAGCAGCCATTCCGGACAGGCCCCCCTTGGTCAGCCCCAGCATTTT.

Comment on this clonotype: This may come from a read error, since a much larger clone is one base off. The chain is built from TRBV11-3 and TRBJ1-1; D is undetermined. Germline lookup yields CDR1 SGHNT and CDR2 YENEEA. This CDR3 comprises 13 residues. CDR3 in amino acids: CASSLQQNSEAFF. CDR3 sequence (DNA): TGTGCCAGCAGCTTACAGCAGAACTCTGAAGCTTTCTTT.

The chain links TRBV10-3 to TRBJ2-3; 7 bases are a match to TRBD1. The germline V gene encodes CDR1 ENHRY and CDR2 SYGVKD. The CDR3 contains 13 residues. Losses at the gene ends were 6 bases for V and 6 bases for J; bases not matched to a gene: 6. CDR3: CAISRQGEDTQYF. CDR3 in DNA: TGTGCCATCAGCAGACAGGGTGAGGATACGCAGTATTTT.

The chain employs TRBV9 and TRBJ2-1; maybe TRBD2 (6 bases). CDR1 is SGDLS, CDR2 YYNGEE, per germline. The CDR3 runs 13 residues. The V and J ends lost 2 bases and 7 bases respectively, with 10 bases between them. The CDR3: CASSVGTYNEQFF. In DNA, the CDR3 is TGTGCCAGCAGCGTGGGGACTTATAATGAGCAGTTCTTC.

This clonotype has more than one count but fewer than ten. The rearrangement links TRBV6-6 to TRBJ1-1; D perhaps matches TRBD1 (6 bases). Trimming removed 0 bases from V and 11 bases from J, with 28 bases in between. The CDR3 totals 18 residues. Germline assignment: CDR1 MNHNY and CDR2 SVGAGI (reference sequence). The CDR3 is CASSYSFIRSAAKGGAFF. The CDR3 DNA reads TGTGCCAGCAGTTACTCGTTCATCCGTTCGGCAGCGAAAGGGGGGGCTTTCTTT.

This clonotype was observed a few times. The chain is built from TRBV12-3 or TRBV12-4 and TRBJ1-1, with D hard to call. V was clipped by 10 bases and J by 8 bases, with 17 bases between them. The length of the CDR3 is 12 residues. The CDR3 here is CATLPTRGEAFF. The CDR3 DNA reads TGTGCCACCCTACCCACACGGGGAGAAGCTTTCTTT.

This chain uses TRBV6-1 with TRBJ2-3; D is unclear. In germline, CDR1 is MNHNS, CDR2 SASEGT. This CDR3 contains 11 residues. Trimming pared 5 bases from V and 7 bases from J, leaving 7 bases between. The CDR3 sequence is CASSMGNTQYF. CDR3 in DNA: TGTGCCAGCAGTATGGGTAATACGCAGTATTTT.

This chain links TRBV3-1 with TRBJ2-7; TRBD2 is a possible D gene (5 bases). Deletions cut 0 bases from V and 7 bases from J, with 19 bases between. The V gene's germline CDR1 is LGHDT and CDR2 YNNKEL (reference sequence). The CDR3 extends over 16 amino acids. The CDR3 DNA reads TGTGCCAGCAGCCAAGATACCGACTATCCCTCTAGTGAGCAGTACTTC. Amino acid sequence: CASSQDTDYPSSEQYF.

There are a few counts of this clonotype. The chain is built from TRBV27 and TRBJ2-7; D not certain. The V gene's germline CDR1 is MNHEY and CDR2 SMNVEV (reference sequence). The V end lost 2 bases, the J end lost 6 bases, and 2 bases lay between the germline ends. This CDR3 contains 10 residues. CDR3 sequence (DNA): TGTGCCAGCAGTTTACTCGAGCAGTACTTC. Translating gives CASSLLEQYF.

CDR3 sequence: CASSGGQGGLQETQYF. Here the CDR3 DNA reads TGCGCCAGCAGTGGGGGACAGGGGGGACTTCAAGAGACCCAGTACTTC. The chain recombines TRBV10-1 with TRBJ2-5; 11 nucleotides agree with TRBD1. The CDR3 covers 16 residues. J gave up 2 bases and V 4 bases, and 6 bases lay outside the gene matches. CDR1 is WNHNN and CDR2 is SYGVQD in the germline V gene (reference sequence).

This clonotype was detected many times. The CDR3 sequence: CASSYGLDSYEQYF. The CDR3 coding sequence is TGTGCCAGCAGCTACGGACTGGATTCCTACGAGCAGTACTTC. This chain links TRBV3-1 with TRBJ2-7; possibly TRBD2 for D (5 bases). V was trimmed by 5 bases and J by 1 base, leaving 12 bases between them. Germline loops: CDR1 LGHDT, CDR2 YNNKEL (reference sequence). The CDR3 covers 14 residues.

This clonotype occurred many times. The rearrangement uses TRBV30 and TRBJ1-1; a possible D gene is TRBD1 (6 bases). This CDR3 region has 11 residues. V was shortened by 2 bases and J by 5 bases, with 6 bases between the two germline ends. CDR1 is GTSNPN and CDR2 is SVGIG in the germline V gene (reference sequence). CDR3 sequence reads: CAWSRGTEAFF. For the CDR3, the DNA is TGTGCCTGGAGTAGGGGGACTGAAGCTTTCTTT.

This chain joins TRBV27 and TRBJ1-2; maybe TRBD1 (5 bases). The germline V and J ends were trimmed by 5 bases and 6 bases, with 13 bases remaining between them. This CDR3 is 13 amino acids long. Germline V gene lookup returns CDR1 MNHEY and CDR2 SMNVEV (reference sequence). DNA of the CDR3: TGTGCCAGCAGTCAATCCAGGGTGAATGGCTACACCTTC. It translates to CASSQSRVNGYTF.

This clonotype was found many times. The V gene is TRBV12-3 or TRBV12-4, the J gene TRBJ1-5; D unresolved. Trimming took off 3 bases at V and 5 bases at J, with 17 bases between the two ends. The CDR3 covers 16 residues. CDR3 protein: CASSLVVGAGYQPQHF. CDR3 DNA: TGTGCCAGCAGTTTGGTAGTGGGAGCAGGTTATCAGCCCCAGCATTTT.

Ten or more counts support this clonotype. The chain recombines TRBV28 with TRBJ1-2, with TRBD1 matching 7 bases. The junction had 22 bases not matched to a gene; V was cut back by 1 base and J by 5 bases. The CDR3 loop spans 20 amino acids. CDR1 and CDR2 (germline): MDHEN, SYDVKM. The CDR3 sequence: CASSLLTPRDSRSMGYGYTF. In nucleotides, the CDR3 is TGTGCCAGCAGTTTATTGACACCCCGGGACAGTCGATCTATGGGGTATGGCTACACCTTC.